The 25 T cell receptor beta chains in this list originate from one sample, sequenced in a study of blood T cell repertoires in COVID-19. Sequenced by immunoSEQ multiplex PCR; TCRdb stores in-frame clones only, minus some. The sample lists about 160,000 clones, about 87% occurring once. The sequencing sample was made of peripheral blood. All receptors come from a woman in her 70s with COVID-19, enrolled during active disease.

This chain uses TRBV5-1 with TRBJ2-2; D may be TRBD1 (5 bases). Germline lookup yields CDR1 SGHRS and CDR2 YFSETQ. Deletions cut 5 bases from V and 1 base from J, with 6 bases between. This CDR3 is built from 13 residues. The DNA for the CDR3 is TGCGCCAGCAGGCAGGGGAACACCGGGGAGCTGTTTTTT. This gives the protein CASRQGNTGELFF.

V gene TRBV5-1 combines with J gene TRBJ1-1; TRBD1 might be the D (6 bases). The germline V gene has CDR1 SGHRS and CDR2 YFSETQ. V lost 2 bases, J lost 6 bases, and 11 bases lay in between. The CDR3 is made up of 13 amino acids. The CDR3, as DNA: TGCGCCAGCAGCTTAACAGGGTCGCCTGAAGCTTTCTTT. Amino acid sequence: CASSLTGSPEAFF.

The chain is built from TRBV30 and TRBJ1-2; weak D call: TRBD1 (6 bases). Germline lookup yields CDR1 GTSNPN and CDR2 SVGIG (reference sequence). There are 13 residues in the CDR3. V gave up 0 bases and J gave up 5 bases, with 10 bases separating them. The DNA for the CDR3 is TGTGCCTGGAGTGTACTACAGGGATATGGCTACACCTTC. Translation: CAWSVLQGYGYTF.

CDR3 amino acids: CATSRDFAGSQPQHF. In DNA, the CDR3 is TGTGCCACCAGCAGAGATTTTGCAGGGTCTCAGCCCCAGCATTTT. The J gene is TRBJ1-5, the V gene TRBV15; maybe TRBD1 (5 bases). The CDR3 spans 15 residues. V dropped 0 bases and J dropped 6 bases, with 12 bases sitting between them. Germline V gene lookup returns CDR1 LNHNV and CDR2 YYDKDF (reference sequence).

This clone has just one count. This chain connects TRBV5-6 to TRBJ1-1; 7 nucleotides match TRBD1. This CDR3 is built from 17 residues. The ends lost 4 bases at V and 4 bases at J; junction bases unmatched: 16. Germline CDR1 SGHDT, CDR2 YYEEEE. The CDR3 spells CASSPRSRQGSGTEAFF. The DNA for the CDR3 is TGTGCCAGCAGCCCGCGAAGTAGACAGGGATCGGGCACTGAAGCTTTCTTT.

V gene TRBV19 combines with J gene TRBJ2-1; D might be TRBD1 (5 bases). CDR3 length: 17 residues. V dropped 5 bases and J dropped 4 bases, with 21 bases sitting between them. The V gene's germline CDR1 is LNHDA and CDR2 SQIVND (reference sequence). CDR3 sequence reads: CASSLGKTAALYNEQFF. CDR3 in DNA: TGTGCCAGTAGTTTGGGGAAGACAGCAGCACTTTACAATGAGCAGTTCTTC. The whole variable domain, remainder taken from reference TRBV19 and TRBJ2-1, is DGGITQSPKYLFRKEGQNVTLSCEQNLNHDAMYWYRQDPGQGLRLIYYSQIVNDFQKGDIAEGYSVSREKKESFPLTVTSAQKNPTAFYLCASSLGKTAALYNEQFFGPGTRLTVL.

This clone was detected only once. The chain has TRBV9 and TRBJ1-2, with D perhaps TRBD1 (6 bases). The CDR3 spans 17 residues. V was clipped by 0 bases and J by 4 bases, with 19 bases between them. Germline loops: CDR1 SGDLS, CDR2 YYNGEE. The CDR3 region is CASSVVGGGALSYGYTF. The CDR3 nucleotides read TGTGCCAGCAGCGTAGTAGGTGGGGGGGCCCTAAGCTATGGCTACACCTTC.

The chain is built from TRBV18 and TRBJ1-1, with D possibly being TRBD1 (5 bases). Germline CDR1 KGHSH, CDR2 LQKENI. This CDR3 has 14 amino acids. Trimming removed 3 bases from V and 4 bases from J, with 12 bases in between. The CDR3 reads CASSPRAQGTEAFF. The CDR3 DNA is TGTGCCAGCTCACCTAGGGCCCAGGGCACTGAAGCTTTCTTT.

The CDR3 nucleotides are TGCAGCGTCCGCCCTTCAGGGTCCGACGAGCAGTACTTC. This gives the protein CSVRPSGSDEQYF. V is TRBV29-1 and J is TRBJ2-7, with D possibly being TRBD1 (5 bases). The V end lost 6 bases, the J end lost 5 bases, and 17 bases lay between the germline ends. The CDR3 runs to 13 residues. The V gene's germline CDR1 is SQVTM and CDR2 ANQGSEA.

V and J are TRBV6-2 or TRBV6-3 and TRBJ2-7; the D is unclear. This CDR3 is 15 amino acids long. Germline V gene sequence: CDR1 MNHEY, CDR2 SVGEGT. The ends were cut back, 4 bases at V and 5 bases at J, with 18 bases in the middle. DNA for the CDR3: TGTGCCAGCAGTTCCTCCCCGAAGCCGAAAAACGAGCAGTACTTC. Translation: CASSSSPKPKNEQYF.

The chain joins TRBV19 to TRBJ1-5, with D possibly being TRBD1 (6 bases). Looked up from germline, CDR1 is LNHDA and CDR2 is SQIVND (reference sequence). The CDR3 covers 16 residues. Trimming took 3 bases from V and 5 from J, leaving 17 bases between them. The CDR3 loop is CASSILSRGRDQPQHF. CDR3 sequence (DNA): TGTGCCAGTAGTATCTTGTCCAGGGGCAGGGATCAGCCCCAGCATTTT. The full variable domain, completed using reference TRBV19 and TRBJ1-5, is DGGITQSPKYLFRKEGQNVTLSCEQNLNHDAMYWYRQDPGQGLRLIYYSQIVNDFQKGDIAEGYSVSREKKESFPLTVTSAQKNPTAFYLCASSILSRGRDQPQHFGDGTRLSIL.

This clone was counted only a few times. This chain links TRBV6-5 with TRBJ1-1; perhaps TRBD1 as D (5 bases). V lost 10 bases, J lost 5 bases, and 17 bases lay in between. Germline V gene lookup returns CDR1 MNHEY and CDR2 SVGAGI. This CDR3 is 13 amino acids long. CDR3 amino acids: CATGGVGETEAFF. As DNA, the CDR3 is TGTGCCACCGGGGGGGTCGGGGAGACTGAAGCTTTCTTT.

This sequence joins TRBV4-1 and TRBJ1-2, with 7 bases fitting TRBD1. From germline, CDR1 is MGHRA and CDR2 YSYEKL. V lost 2 bases and J lost 5; bases outside the gene matches: 2. This CDR3 comprises 13 residues. The CDR3 reads CASSQQGEYGYTF. The CDR3 coding sequence is TGCGCCAGCAGCCAACAGGGGGAGTATGGCTACACCTTC.

This clone was counted once. V gene TRBV4-2 combines with J gene TRBJ1-2, with TRBD1 identical over 12 bases. This CDR3 is built from 19 residues. Germline V gene data show CDR1 as LGHNA and CDR2 as YNFKEQ. V shed 0 bases and J 0 bases; nucleotides not matched to a gene: 8. The chain's CDR3 is CASSQDWGQGATPNYGYTF. The CDR3 nucleotides read TGTGCCAGCAGCCAAGATTGGGGACAGGGGGCTACCCCTAACTATGGCTACACCTTC.

This clone occurred a few times. The rearrangement joins TRBV20-1 to TRBJ2-1; D is possibly TRBD2 (5 bases). The CDR3 is 11 amino acids. Trimming left V 6 bases short and J 9 bases short, with 12 bases between. Germline V gene lookup returns CDR1 DFQATT and CDR2 SNEGSKA (reference sequence). CDR3 residues: CSANRDPEQFF. Written as DNA, the CDR3 is TGCAGTGCAAACCGGGATCCTGAGCAGTTCTTC.

The chain has TRBV6-5 and TRBJ1-1, with TRBD1 matching over 11 bases. The length of the CDR3 is 15 residues. Germline loops: CDR1 MNHEY, CDR2 SVGAGI. After removal of 7 bases from V and 2 bases from J, the junction contained 6 bases not matched to a gene. The CDR3 region is CASNKRTGGNTEAFF. The DNA for the CDR3 is TGTGCCAGCAATAAACGGACAGGGGGCAACACTGAAGCTTTCTTT.

V is TRBV7-6 and J is TRBJ2-1; 8 positions agree with TRBD2. The CDR3 has 16 residues. The ends lost 4 bases at V and 0 bases at J; junction bases unmatched: 5. The germline CDR1 and CDR2 sequences are SGHVS and FNYEAQ. The DNA for the CDR3 is TGTGCCAGCAGCTCCGGGGGGGGGATCTCCTACAATGAGCAGTTCTTC. Its translation: CASSSGGGISYNEQFF.

This clone occurred once. The V call is TRBV5-1, the J call TRBJ1-1; 7 bases agree with TRBD1. Germline V gene lookup returns CDR1 SGHRS and CDR2 YFSETQ. The length of the CDR3 is 16 residues. Losses at the gene ends were 4 bases for V and 4 bases for J; bases not matched to a gene: 13. The CDR3 DNA reads TGCGCCAGCAGCCCGTCGGGACAGCGATCTTTCACTGAAGCTTTCTTT. It translates to CASSPSGQRSFTEAFF.

The V call is TRBV21-1, the J call TRBJ1-5; TRBD1 is taken as the D call from the table, unchecked against the DNA. TRBV21-1 is an annotated pseudogene. This CDR3 has 16 amino acids. This CDR3 reads CASSKGWTVNNQPQHF. The CDR3 nucleotides are TGTGCCAGCAGCAAAGGGTGGACAGTAAACAATCAGCCCCAGCATTTT.

V and J are TRBV9 and TRBJ2-7, with unresolved D. The CDR3 is 15 residues long. CDR1 is SGDLS, CDR2 YYNGEE, per germline. The V gene lost 0 bases and the J gene lost 5 bases, with 15 bases spanning the gap. The CDR3 nucleotides are TGTGCCAGCAGCGTAGGGTCACAGATTATCCACGAGCAGTACTTC. Its translation: CASSVGSQIIHEQYF.

The rearrangement uses TRBV7-8 and TRBJ1-1; 7 nucleotides align to TRBD1. CDR1 is SGHVS and CDR2 is FQNEAQ in the germline V gene. V was clipped by 5 bases and J by 1 base; unmatched bases: 10. The CDR3 covers 16 residues. CDR3 DNA: TGTGCCAGCAGCGGGCAGACAGGGTCTTGGAACACTGAAGCTTTCTTT. This codes for CASSGQTGSWNTEAFF.

The chain recombines TRBV28 with TRBJ1-4, with 8 positions matching TRBD1. The trim removed 3 bases at V and 4 bases at J, leaving 1 base unmatched. CDR1 and CDR2 from the germline V gene are MDHEN and SYDVKM. This CDR3 has 14 amino acids. The CDR3 DNA reads as TGTGCCAGCAGTTTGACAGGGGTTAATGAAAAACTGTTTTTT. This encodes CASSLTGVNEKLFF.

The chain carries TRBV7-9 and TRBJ1-2; D not resolved. Germline CDR1 SEHNR, CDR2 FQNEAQ (reference sequence). The CDR3 has 17 residues. Trimming took off 10 bases at V and 1 base at J, with 25 bases between the two ends. The CDR3 is CATLASALGVYNYGYTF. CDR3 DNA: TGTGCCACCTTAGCATCTGCGCTAGGCGTTTATAACTATGGCTACACCTTC.

The chain carries TRBV19 and TRBJ2-3, with a possible D match to TRBD1 (5 bases). Germline V gene data show CDR1 as LNHDA and CDR2 as SQIVND (reference sequence). The V end was cut by 6 bases, the J end by 2 bases, with 9 bases between. The CDR3 is made up of 13 amino acids. In nucleotides, the CDR3 is TGTGCCAGTAGAGCCAGGGACACAGATACGCAGTATTTT. As protein: CASRARDTDTQYF.

The V call is TRBV3-1 (or the pseudogene TRBV3-2), the J call TRBJ2-7, with D possibly TRBD2 on 5 matching bases. Germline assignment: CDR1 LGHDT and CDR2 YNNKEL (reference sequence). The CDR3 spans 15 residues. V lost 5 bases and J lost 3, with 17 bases in between. The CDR3 sequence: CASSSSGSSNYEQYF. In DNA form, the CDR3 reads TGTGCCAGCAGCTCAAGTGGGAGCAGTAACTACGAGCAGTACTTC.